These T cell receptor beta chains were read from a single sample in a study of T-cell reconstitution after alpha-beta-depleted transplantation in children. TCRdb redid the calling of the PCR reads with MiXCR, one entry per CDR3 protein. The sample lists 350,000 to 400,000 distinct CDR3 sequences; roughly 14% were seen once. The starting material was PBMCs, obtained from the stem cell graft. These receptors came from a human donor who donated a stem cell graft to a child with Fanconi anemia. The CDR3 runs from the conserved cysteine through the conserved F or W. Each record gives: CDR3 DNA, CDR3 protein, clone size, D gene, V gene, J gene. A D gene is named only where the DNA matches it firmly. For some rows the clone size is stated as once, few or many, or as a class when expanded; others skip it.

TGTGCCAGCAGCTTGGGACTCCATAACACCGGGGAGCTGTTTTTT	CASSLGLHNTGELFF	many	-	TRBV7-2	TRBJ2-2
TGTGCCAGCAGTTTACATTGGGGGGCGGAGTACAATGAGCAGTTCTTC	CASSLHWGAEYNEQFF	-	-	TRBV27	TRBJ2-1
TGTGCCAGCAGCTTGGTCGTGGGGGCGTACCAAGAGACCCAGTACTTC	CASSLVVGAYQETQYF	-	-	TRBV5-5	TRBJ2-5
TGTGCCAGCAGTGCAGGGATCACTGAAGCTTTCTTT	CASSAGITEAFF	few	-	TRBV6-5	TRBJ1-1
TGCGCCAGCAGCCCAGAAAGGATCGGGGAGCTGTTTTTT	CASSPERIGELFF	-	-	TRBV4-3	TRBJ2-2
TGTGCCAGCAGCTTAACTTTCCAGGGCCACGGGGAGCTGTTTTTT	CASSLTFQGHGELFF	few	-	TRBV7-6	TRBJ2-2
TGTGCCAGCAGCCAAGTCGGGCTCTCCCACGCAACTAATGAAAAACTGTTTTTT	CASSQVGLSHATNEKLFF	few	-	TRBV14	TRBJ1-4
TGTGCCAGCAGCTTGGGGACTGCGATCTACGAGCAGTACTTC	CASSLGTAIYEQYF	few	-	TRBV7-8	TRBJ2-7
TGCAGTTCTCGGGGGGGCCGAGAGACCCAGTACTTC	CSSRGGRETQYF	many	TRBD2	TRBV20-1	TRBJ2-5
TGCGCCAGCAGCCCCGAGTCCGGGGGGTACCAAGAGACCCAGTACTTC	CASSPESGGYQETQYF	-	TRBD2	TRBV4-3	TRBJ2-5
TGTGCCAGCAGCCATTACGGAACCTACGAGCAGTACTTC	CASSHYGTYEQYF	-	-	TRBV3-1	TRBJ2-7
TGCAGTGGACGCTATAAAACTACCGGGGAGCTGTTTTTT	CSGRYKTTGELFF	-	-	TRBV20-1	TRBJ2-2
TGTGCCAGCAGTGATCTAGCGGGGGGTGTGGAGCAGTTCTTC	CASSDLAGGVEQFF	few	TRBD2	TRBV2	TRBJ2-1
TGCGCCAGCAGATCCGGATCCAATGAGCAGTTCTTC	CASRSGSNEQFF	-	-	TRBV5-1	TRBJ2-1
TGTGCCATCAGTGAAGGGGAGAACACCGGGGAGCTGTTTTTT	CAISEGENTGELFF	-	-	TRBV10-3	TRBJ2-2
TGTGCCAGCAGTGAATACGACGACACCCTTTGGGAGCAGTACTTC	CASSEYDDTLWEQYF	-	-	TRBV6-1	TRBJ2-7
TGCGCCAGCAGCTTGGCGGGCCAGAAGAACACTGAAGCTTTCTTT	CASSLAGQKNTEAFF	-	-	TRBV5-1	TRBJ1-1
TGTGCCAGCAGCCAAGGGACCTCGGGGGGCGAGCAGTACTTC	CASSQGTSGGEQYF	few	TRBD2	TRBV27	TRBJ2-7
TGTGCCAGCAGCTTGGCCCCGGACGGAACTCAGTACTTC	CASSLAPDGTQYF	few	-	TRBV5-6	TRBJ2-4
TGTGCCATCAGTGAGCCCGCTGTAGACACCATATATTTT	CAISEPAVDTIYF	many	-	TRBV10-3	TRBJ1-3
TGTGCCAGCAGTCTCCGGACAGGGGAATCCTACAATGAGCAGTTCTTC	CASSLRTGESYNEQFF	many	TRBD1	TRBV12-3/TRBV12-4	TRBJ2-1
TGTGCCAGCTCACAGCCCGGCGCTGAAGCTTTCTTT	CASSQPGAEAFF	few	-	TRBV18	TRBJ1-1
TGTGCCAGCAGACAGGGGTTGGGCGGGGAGCTGTTTTTT	CASRQGLGGELFF	-	TRBD1	TRBV6-1	TRBJ2-2
TGTGCCAGCAGTTTAAGACAGGGGGCAAATCCCGGGGAGCTGTTTTTT	CASSLRQGANPGELFF	-	TRBD1	TRBV12-3/TRBV12-4	TRBJ2-2
TGTGCCAGCACTCGTGACAGGGCTGTGAACACTGAAGCTTTCTTT	CASTRDRAVNTEAFF	-	TRBD1	TRBV11-1	TRBJ1-1
TGTGCCAGCAGCCCGGCCAGGCACAGGGGCTACACCTTC	CASSPARHRGYTF	many	-	TRBV12-3/TRBV12-4	TRBJ1-2
TGTGCCAGCAGGGTTGGACAGGCCATGAACACTGAAGCTTTCTTT	CASRVGQAMNTEAFF	-	TRBD1	TRBV12-3/TRBV12-4	TRBJ1-1
TGCGCCAGCAGTTCATCCGGAGGGAACTATGGCTACACCTTC	CASSSSGGNYGYTF	many	-	TRBV5-1	TRBJ1-2
TGTGCCACCAGCAGAGCCTCAGGGGGAGGAGAGACCCAGTACTTC	CATSRASGGGETQYF	many	-	TRBV15	TRBJ2-5
TGTGCCAGCAGCACGGGGTTTGCAGGGGGTTTCGGTCAGCCCCAGCATTTT	CASSTGFAGGFGQPQHF	few	TRBD1	TRBV16	TRBJ1-5
TGTGCCAGCAGCTTCCAAAACGACGGGATCCAAGAGACCCAGTACTTC	CASSFQNDGIQETQYF	few	-	TRBV11-2	TRBJ2-5
TGTGCCAGCAGCTTAAACGCGGGTGGGGTTGGTTCACCCCTCCACTTT	CASSLNAGGVGSPLHF	-	-	TRBV7-3	TRBJ1-6
TGTGCCAGCAGCGGGTGGACTAGCGGGGGGAGCTCCTACAATGAGCAGTTCTTC	CASSGWTSGGSSYNEQFF	few	TRBD2	TRBV7-8	TRBJ2-1
TGTGCCAGTAGTACAATCCACGCGAACACCGGGGAGCTGTTTTTT	CASSTIHANTGELFF	-	-	TRBV19	TRBJ2-2
TGTGCCAGCAGCACGGGACTAGCCAAAAACATTCAGTACTTC	CASSTGLAKNIQYF	many	-	TRBV11-2	TRBJ2-4
TGTGCCAGCAGTGTTAGCGGGGGGGCCCAAGAGACCCAGTACTTC	CASSVSGGAQETQYF	many	TRBD2	TRBV2	TRBJ2-5
TGCAGCTACGGGGGGCATATCACAGATACGCAGTATTTT	CSYGGHITDTQYF	many	-	TRBV20-1	TRBJ2-3
TGTGCCAGCAGCCCAGAGGGGACAGGGCAAGAGACCCAGTACTTC	CASSPEGTGQETQYF	few	TRBD1	TRBV7-2	TRBJ2-5
TGCAGTGCTAGAGTAGCAGCCCTTAATGAGCAGTTCTTC	CSARVAALNEQFF	few	-	TRBV20-1	TRBJ2-1
TGTGCCAGCAGTTTACTTGGGGAGGTCGGTCAGCCCCAGCATTTT	CASSLLGEVGQPQHF	-	-	TRBV27	TRBJ1-5
TGTGCCAGCAGTTTAGGGTTGGGACAGGGAGGATATGAGCAGTTCTTC	CASSLGLGQGGYEQFF	many	TRBD1	TRBV12-3/TRBV12-4	TRBJ2-1
TGCGCCAGCAGCCAGTGGATCCAGGGGACCAACACCGGGGAGCTGTTTTTT	CASSQWIQGTNTGELFF	few	-	TRBV4-3	TRBJ2-2
TGCGCCAGCAGCTTGGAAGGGACCATGAACACTGAAGCTTTCTTT	CASSLEGTMNTEAFF	many	-	TRBV5-1	TRBJ1-1
TGTGCCAGCAGTTACGGGGCAGGGCTTGAGACCCAGTACTTC	CASSYGAGLETQYF	-	-	TRBV6-5	TRBJ2-5
TGCGCCAGCAGCTCTACCCCGGGACAAAGCACAGATACGCAGTATTTT	CASSSTPGQSTDTQYF	-	-	TRBV5-1	TRBJ2-3
TGCGCCAGCAGCCTTACTGGGACAGAAGAAGAAGCTTTCTTT	CASSLTGTEEEAFF	many	TRBD1	TRBV5-1	TRBJ1-1
TGTGCCATCAGTGAGTCCCGCGCCCAGGGTGAAACGCAGTATTTT	CAISESRAQGETQYF	-	-	TRBV10-3	TRBJ2-3
TGCGCCAGCAGCTTGTCCCTAGCGGGGGTTGGTGAGCAGTTCTTC	CASSLSLAGVGEQFF	-	TRBD2	TRBV5-1	TRBJ2-1
TGTGCCAGCAGCTTAGAATACGGGGTAAAGCCAGATACGCAGTATTTT	CASSLEYGVKPDTQYF	-	-	TRBV11-2	TRBJ2-3
TGTGCCAGCAGCCCACGGGCATACAACTATGGCTACACCTTC	CASSPRAYNYGYTF	few	-	TRBV11-2	TRBJ1-2